This T cell receptor beta chain was recovered during a study of PD-1 blockade in mismatch repair-deficient tumors. Findings and caveats of the study: Tumor-resident clones, often absent from pretreatment blood, expanded after pembrolizumab and then contracted.

With respect to this clone: The target antigen is unknown.

Using immunoSEQ multiplex PCR, the repertoire was profiled, and TCRdb retains in-frame clones only, with some absent. Of tens of thousands of clones listed, 81% are singletons. All patients were mismatch repair deficient, assessed by either PCR or immunohistochemistry. The clonotype was recovered from an adult with mismatch repair-deficient cancer. The sample here was peripheral blood, taken 12 weeks after starting pembrolizumab.

The CDR3 DNA follows: TGCGCCAGCAGTGAGGGGGGCCGTAGGGAAAAACTGTTTTTT. As protein: CASSEGGRREKLFF. V usage is TRBV10-2 and J usage is TRBJ1-4; D is possibly TRBD1 (6 bases). This CDR3 spans 14 amino acids. Germline V lookup: CDR1 WSHSY, CDR2 SAAADI. The germline V and J ends were trimmed by 2 bases and 8 bases, with 12 bases remaining between them.